A single sample is the source of the 9 T cell receptor beta chains below, sequenced in a study of blood T cell repertoires in COVID-19. Assay used: immunoSEQ multiplex PCR; TCRdb lists only in-frame clones, some missing. The profile shows roughly 300,000 clones, roughly 87% of them singletons. The material sequenced was peripheral blood. Source of these receptors: a young man with active or convalescent COVID-19.

The V gene is TRBV7-3, the J gene TRBJ2-1; 12 bases align to TRBD2. The V segment lost 1 base and the J segment 8 bases; nucleotides outside the gene matches: 6. This CDR3 is built from 16 residues. Looked up from germline, CDR1 is SGHTA and CDR2 is FQGTGA. The CDR3 nucleotides are TGTGCCAGCAGCTTAAATCCTAGCGGGAGGGAGGATGAGCAGTTCTTC. Amino acids: CASSLNPSGREDEQFF.

This rearrangement joins TRBV29-1 to TRBJ1-1; D gene uncertain. The CDR3 contains 12 residues. V was pared by 1 base and J by 4 bases, with 7 bases between. Germline V gene lookup returns CDR1 SQVTM and CDR2 ANQGSEA. The CDR3 protein is CSVEGDSTEAFF. The CDR3 DNA reads TGCAGCGTTGAAGGAGATAGCACTGAAGCTTTCTTT.

V is TRBV7-8 and J is TRBJ1-4, with D perhaps matching TRBD1 (6 bases). V was shortened by 4 bases and J by 5 bases, with 14 bases between the two germline ends. Germline V gene sequence: CDR1 SGHVS, CDR2 FQNEAQ. This CDR3 contains 15 residues. CDR3 in DNA: TGTGCCAGCAGCTCTGAGGGGGTTGGGAATGAAAAACTGTTTTTT. Translation: CASSSEGVGNEKLFF.

This clone showed up just once. The chain uses TRBV4-3 and TRBJ1-2; D not certain. Trimming took off 0 bases at V and 2 bases at J, with 4 bases between the two ends. Germline V CDR1 and CDR2: LGHNA, YSLEER. The CDR3 loop spans 13 amino acids. The CDR3 coding sequence is TGCGCCAGCAGCCAAGATAGAAACTATGGCTACACCTTC. This translates into CASSQDRNYGYTF.

The chain combines TRBV2 with TRBJ1-5; no definite D call. CDR3 length equals 16 residues. Germline V gives CDR1 SNHLY, CDR2 FYNNEI. Trimming stripped 7 bases from V and 2 bases from J, with 18 bases between. The CDR3 DNA reads TGTGCCAGCACCCGCGGGCGGGTGAGTGGCAATCAGCCCCAGCATTTT. Translation gives CASTRGRVSGNQPQHF.

The rearrangement links TRBV11-2 to TRBJ2-7, with D possibly matching TRBD2 (5 bases). The CDR3 is made up of 13 amino acids. Trimming pared 7 bases from V and 7 bases from J, leaving 17 bases between. CDR1 and CDR2 (germline): SGHAT, FQNNGV. In DNA form, the CDR3 reads TGTGCCAGCAAACCGTGGGAGTCCGGAGAGCAGTACTTC. Translation: CASKPWESGEQYF. The whole variable domain, remainder taken from reference TRBV11-2 and TRBJ2-7, is EAGVAQSPRYKIIEKRQSVAFWCNPISGHATLYWYQQILGQGPKLLIQFQNNGVVDDSQLPKDRFSAERLKGVDSTLKIQPAKLEDSAVYLCASKPWESGEQYFGPGTRLTVT.

The V call is TRBV6-5, the J call TRBJ1-5, with 10 bases that match TRBD1. V was pared by 5 bases and J by 5 bases, with 6 bases of the junction left unmatched. CDR1 and CDR2 (germline): MNHEY, SVGAGI. The CDR3 is 15 residues long. CDR3 coding DNA: TGTGCCAGCAGTAGGACAGGGGGTTCGTATCAGCCCCAGCATTTT. Translating it yields CASSRTGGSYQPQHF.

The rearrangement links TRBV5-3 to TRBJ2-7; 9 bases agree with TRBD1. TRBV5-3 is flagged as an ORF with uncertain function. V dropped 4 bases and J dropped 5; count of bases not matched to a gene: 7. This CDR3 has 14 amino acids. The CDR3 DNA is TGTGCCAGAAGCACCGGGACAGGGTCTGACGAGCAGTACTTC. Translated, it gives CARSTGTGSDEQYF.

The V call is TRBV29-1, the J call TRBJ2-7; D perhaps matches TRBD1 (6 bases). CDR3 length: 11 residues. Trimming pared 5 bases from V and 3 bases from J, leaving 8 bases between. Germline-derived CDR1 and CDR2 are SQVTM and ANQGSEA. Here the CDR3 reads CSVTGHYEQYF. The CDR3 DNA reads as TGCAGCGTTACGGGACACTACGAGCAGTACTTC.